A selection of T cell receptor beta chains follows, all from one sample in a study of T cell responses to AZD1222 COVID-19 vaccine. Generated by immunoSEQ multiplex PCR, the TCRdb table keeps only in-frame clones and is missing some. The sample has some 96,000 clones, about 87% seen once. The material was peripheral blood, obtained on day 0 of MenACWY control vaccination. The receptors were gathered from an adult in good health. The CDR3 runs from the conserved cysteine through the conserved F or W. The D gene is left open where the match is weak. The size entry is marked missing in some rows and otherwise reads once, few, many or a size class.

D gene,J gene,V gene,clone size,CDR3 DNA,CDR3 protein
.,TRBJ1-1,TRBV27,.,TGTGCCAGCAGTAATGAGGGGAGCGCTTTCTTT,CASSNEGSAFF
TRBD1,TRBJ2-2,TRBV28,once,TGTGCCAGCAGTGGACAGGGGGCTCCGAACACCGGGGAGCTGTTTTTT,CASSGQGAPNTGELFF
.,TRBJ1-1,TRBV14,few,TGTGCCAGCAGCCGAAGGATCAACACTGAAGCTTTCTTT,CASSRRINTEAFF
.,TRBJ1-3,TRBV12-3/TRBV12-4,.,TGTGCCAGCACTCCCGACCCTGGAAACACCATATATTTT,CASTPDPGNTIYF
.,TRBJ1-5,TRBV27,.,TGTGCCAGCAGTTGGGAGGGGGGTTCCAATCAGCCCCAGCATTTT,CASSWEGGSNQPQHF
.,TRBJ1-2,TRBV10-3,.,TGTGCCATCAGTGCACGTCAGCTCTATGGCTACACCTTC,CAISARQLYGYTF
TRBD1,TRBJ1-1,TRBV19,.,TGTGCCAGTAGTCTAAGACAGGGGGCATCCGGGGCGAACACTGAAGCTTTCTTT,CASSLRQGASGANTEAFF
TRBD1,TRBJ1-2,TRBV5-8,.,TGTGCCAGCAGCTTGGACGACAGGGGCAGTGGCTACACCTTC,CASSLDDRGSGYTF
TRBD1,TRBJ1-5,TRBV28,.,TGTGCCAGCAGTTTCTATACAGGGGGCCCAACTTATCAGCCCCAGCATTTT,CASSFYTGGPTYQPQHF
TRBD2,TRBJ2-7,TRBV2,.,TGTGCCAGCCATCTAGCGGGGAGATCCTACGAGCAGTACTTC,CASHLAGRSYEQYF
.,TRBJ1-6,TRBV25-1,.,TGTGCCAGCAGAATTGGGACGACACCTATGAACTTT,CASRIGTTPMNF
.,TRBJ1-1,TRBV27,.,TGTGCCAGCAGTTTATCTTGGAAAAGCACTGAAGCTTTCTTT,CASSLSWKSTEAFF
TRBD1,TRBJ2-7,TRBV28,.,TGTGCCAGCAAGACAACAGGGGTGACGAACGAGCAGTACTTC,CASKTTGVTNEQYF
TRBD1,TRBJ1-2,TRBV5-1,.,TGCGCCAGCAGCTGGGGACAGGGGGGTGGCTACACCTTC,CASSWGQGGGYTF
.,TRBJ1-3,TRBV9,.,TGTGCCAGCAGCGCCAGGGACAATGAGGGAAACACCATATATTTT,CASSARDNEGNTIYF
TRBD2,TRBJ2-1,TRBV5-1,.,TGCGCCAGCAGCTTGGCTTGGACTAGCGGGAACAATGAGCAGTTCTTC,CASSLAWTSGNNEQFF
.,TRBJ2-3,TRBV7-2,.,TGTGCCAGCAGCTTAGATCGGGCAGCGTACTCAGATACGCAGTATTTT,CASSLDRAAYSDTQYF
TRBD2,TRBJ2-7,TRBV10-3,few,TGTGCCATCGGGGACTACTACGAGCAGTACTTC,CAIGDYYEQYF
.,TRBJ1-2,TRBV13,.,TGTGCCAGCAGCTTGGGTCAGTATAACTATGGCTACACCTTC,CASSLGQYNYGYTF
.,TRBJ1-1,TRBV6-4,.,TGTGCCAGCAGTACGGGACATAATTTCTGGAACACTGAAGCTTTCTTT,CASSTGHNFWNTEAFF
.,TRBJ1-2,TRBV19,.,TGTGCCAGTAGTATAGATAACGGGCCCAGAGGCTACACCTTC,CASSIDNGPRGYTF
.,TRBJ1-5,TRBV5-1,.,TGCGCCAGCAGCTTGGCCGAGGGGGGATCAGGTCAGCCCCAGCATTTT,CASSLAEGGSGQPQHF
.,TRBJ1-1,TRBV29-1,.,TGCAGCGTACAGGACAGAGAAGCTTTCTTT,CSVQDREAFF
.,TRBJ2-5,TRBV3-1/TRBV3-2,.,TGTGCCAGCAGCCAAGTAGCAGGGAAGCAAGAGACCCAGTACTTC,CASSQVAGKQETQYF
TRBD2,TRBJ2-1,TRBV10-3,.,TGTGCCATCAGTGAGTCTCCTAGCGGGGTTTACAATGAGCAGTTCTTC,CAISESPSGVYNEQFF
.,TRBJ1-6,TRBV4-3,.,TGCGCCAGCAGCCAAGATTCTGGGAATACTGCATCACCCCTCCACTTT,CASSQDSGNTASPLHF
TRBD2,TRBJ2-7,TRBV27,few,TGTGCCAGCAGTTTTGGCGGGAGGGCCGTGCAGTACTTC,CASSFGGRAVQYF
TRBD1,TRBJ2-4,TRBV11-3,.,TGTGCCAGCAGCCCGGGACAGGGTAAAAACATTCAGTACTTC,CASSPGQGKNIQYF
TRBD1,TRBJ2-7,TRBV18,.,TGTGCCAGCTCCCCCTTCGACAGGGACTACGAGCAGTACTTC,CASSPFDRDYEQYF
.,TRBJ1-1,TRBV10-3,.,TGTGCCATCAGTATCCAGGGGTCGGGTGAAGCTTTCTTT,CAISIQGSGEAFF
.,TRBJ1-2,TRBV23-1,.,TGCGCCAGCAGTCGCAAGAATGACGGAAACCTGAACTATGGCTACACCTTC,CASSRKNDGNLNYGYTF
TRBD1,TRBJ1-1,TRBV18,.,TGTGCCAGCTCAAAGGACAGGGGCACTGAAGCTTTCTTT,CASSKDRGTEAFF
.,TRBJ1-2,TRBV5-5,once,TGTGCCAGCAACGGGTTTGGTGGCTACACCTTC,CASNGFGGYTF
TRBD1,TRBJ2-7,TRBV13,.,TGTGCCAGCAGCCCCACAGGGGACGAGCAGTACTTC,CASSPTGDEQYF
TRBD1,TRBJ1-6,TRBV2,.,TGTGCCGGAAGGACAGGGGACAATTCACCCCTCCACTTT,CAGRTGDNSPLHF
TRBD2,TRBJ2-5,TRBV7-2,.,TGTGCCAGCAGCTTCCATCTAGCGGGAGGCCTACAAGAGACCCAGTACTTC,CASSFHLAGGLQETQYF
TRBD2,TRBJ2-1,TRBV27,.,TGTGCCAGCAGTAGGACTAGCGGGAGGAGCTCCTACAATGAGCAGTTCTTC,CASSRTSGRSSYNEQFF
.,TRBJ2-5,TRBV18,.,TGTGCCAGCTCACCCCCAACCCAAGAGACCCAGTACTTC,CASSPPTQETQYF
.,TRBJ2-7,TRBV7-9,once,TGTGCCAGCAGCTTAATGGAGGATACCTACGAGCAGTACTTC,CASSLMEDTYEQYF
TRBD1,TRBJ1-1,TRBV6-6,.,TGTGCCAGCAGGCAGACCCGGGACAGGGTCACTGAAGCTTTCTTT,CASRQTRDRVTEAFF
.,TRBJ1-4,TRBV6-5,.,TGTGCCACCGTCGACAGTAATAATGAAAAACTGTTTTTT,CATVDSNNEKLFF
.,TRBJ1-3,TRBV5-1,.,TGCGCCAGCAGCCAAGACCCCTCTGGAAACACCATATATTTT,CASSQDPSGNTIYF
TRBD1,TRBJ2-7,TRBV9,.,TGTGCCAGCAGCGACGGACAGGGGTTCGAGCAGTACTTC,CASSDGQGFEQYF
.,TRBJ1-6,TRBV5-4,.,TGTGCCAGCAGCTTCGACACACGGTCTAGAAATTCACCCCTCCACTTT,CASSFDTRSRNSPLHF
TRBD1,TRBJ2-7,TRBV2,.,TGTGCCAGCAGTGAAGCCCGGGACAGGGACCCCTACGAGCAGTACTTC,CASSEARDRDPYEQYF
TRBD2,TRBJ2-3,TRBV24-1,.,TGTGCCACCAGTGATCCTTCGCCGCGGCGGGAGGCTAGGGCGCAGTATTTT,CATSDPSPRREARAQYF
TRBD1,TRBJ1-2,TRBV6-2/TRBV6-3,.,TGTGCCAGCAGTCCCTCAACAGGGGCCCGGGCCGCTGGCTACACCTTC,CASSPSTGARAAGYTF
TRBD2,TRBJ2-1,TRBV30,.,TGTGCCTGGAGTGGGGCCAGCGGGGGGGAGCAGTTCTTC,CAWSGASGGEQFF
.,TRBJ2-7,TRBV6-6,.,TGTGCCAGCAGTTACTCGTCAGGGAATTCCTACGAGCAGTACTTC,CASSYSSGNSYEQYF
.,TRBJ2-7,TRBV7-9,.,TGTGCCAGCAGCCCCGCTCGCGAATACGAGCAGTACTTC,CASSPAREYEQYF